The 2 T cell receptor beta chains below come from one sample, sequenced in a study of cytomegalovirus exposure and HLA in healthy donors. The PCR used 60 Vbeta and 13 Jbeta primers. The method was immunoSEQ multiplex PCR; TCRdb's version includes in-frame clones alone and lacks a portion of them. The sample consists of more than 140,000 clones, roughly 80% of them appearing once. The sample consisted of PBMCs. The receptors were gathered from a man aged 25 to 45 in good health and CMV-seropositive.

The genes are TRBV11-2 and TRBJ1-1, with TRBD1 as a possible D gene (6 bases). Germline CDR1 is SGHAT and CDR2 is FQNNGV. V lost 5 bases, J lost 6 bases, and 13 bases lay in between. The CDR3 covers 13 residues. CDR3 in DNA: TGTGCCAGCAGCGCGACAGGAGTGGCTGAAGCTTTCTTT. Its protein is CASSATGVAEAFF.

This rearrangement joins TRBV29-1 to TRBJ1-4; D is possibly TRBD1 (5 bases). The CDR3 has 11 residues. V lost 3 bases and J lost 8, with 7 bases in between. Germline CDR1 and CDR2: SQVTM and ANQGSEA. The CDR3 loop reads CSVDGGEKLFF. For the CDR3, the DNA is TGCAGCGTTGACGGGGGGGAAAAACTGTTTTTT. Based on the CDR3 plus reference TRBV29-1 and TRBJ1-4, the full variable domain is SAVISQKPSRDICQRGTSLTIQCQVDSQVTMMFWYRQQPGQSLTLIATANQGSEATYESGFVIDKFPISRPNLTFSTLTVSNMSPEDSSIYLCSVDGGEKLFFGSGTQLSVL.